Listed here are 6 T cell receptor beta chains from one sample, sequenced in a study of T cell responses to AZD1222 COVID-19 vaccine. Assay: immunoSEQ multiplex PCR; the TCRdb copy retains only in-frame clones and omits some. Of fewer than 75,000 clones listed, around nine tenths are singletons. The sample was peripheral blood, taken 28 days after the second dose of the MenACWY control vaccine. All receptors come from an adult who received the MenACWY meningococcal vaccine as a control.

The rearrangement uses TRBV29-1 and TRBJ2-1; 8 nucleotides match TRBD2. Losses at the gene ends were 8 bases for V and 8 bases for J; bases not matched to a gene: 14. The CDR3 runs 14 residues. Germline-derived CDR1 and CDR2 are SQVTM and ANQGSEA. This CDR3 reads CSYEGLAGGDEQFF. For the CDR3, the DNA is TGCAGCTACGAAGGTCTAGCGGGTGGCGATGAGCAGTTCTTC.

The rearrangement links TRBV24-1 to TRBJ2-2; TRBD1 matches 9 bases. With V trimmed by 9 bases and J by 7 bases, 11 bases remained unmatched. CDR1 KGHDR and CDR2 SFDVKD come from the germline V gene. The CDR3 consists of 15 residues. In DNA form, the CDR3 reads TGTGCCACCGGAATAGGGACAGGGTTAAGCGGGGAGCTGTTTTTT. Protein product: CATGIGTGLSGELFF.

The chain combines TRBV30 with TRBJ2-3; D remains unclear. Germline V gene data show CDR1 as GTSNPN and CDR2 as SVGIG (reference sequence). V dropped 4 bases and J dropped 2 bases, with 10 bases sitting between them. This CDR3 region has 13 residues. The CDR3 sequence is CAWTQLTTDTQYF. CDR3 in DNA: TGTGCCTGGACTCAGCTTACCACAGATACGCAGTATTTT.

A few counts support this clone. V is TRBV15 and J is TRBJ2-1, with TRBD2 identical over 9 bases. V was clipped by 0 bases and J by 5 bases; unmatched bases: 2. Germline CDR1 is LNHNV and CDR2 is YYDKDF (reference sequence). CDR3 length equals 15 residues. CDR3 protein: CATSRETSGNNEQFF. Here the CDR3 DNA reads TGTGCCACCAGCAGAGAGACTAGCGGTAACAATGAGCAGTTCTTC.

The chain is built from TRBV11-3 and TRBJ2-2; unclear D gene. CDR1 and CDR2 from the germline V gene are SGHNT and YENEEA. This CDR3 has 11 residues. V lost 5 bases to trimming and J lost 6 bases, with 4 bases between them. The CDR3 spells CASSQAGELFF. DNA of the CDR3: TGTGCCAGCAGCCAGGCCGGGGAGCTGTTTTTT.

The chain employs TRBV5-5 and TRBJ2-1, with D perhaps TRBD1 (7 bases). V gave up 4 bases and J gave up 5 bases, with 19 bases separating them. The CDR3 length is 16 residues. Germline V gives CDR1 SGHKS, CDR2 YYEKEE (reference sequence). The CDR3 loop reads CASSPQGGLANNEQFF. The CDR3 DNA reads as TGTGCCAGCAGCCCTCAGGGGGGATTAGCCAACAATGAGCAGTTCTTC.